These T cell receptor beta chains were read from a single sample in a study of cytomegalovirus exposure and HLA in healthy donors. Method: immunoSEQ multiplex PCR; TCRdb's copy keeps in-frame clones and lacks some. Seen here are 150,000 to 180,000 clones, roughly 80% observed once, and the top ten hold over 1.3%. Sequencing was performed on PBMCs. The receptors were gathered from a man younger than 30 in good health and CMV-seronegative. The CDR3 runs from the conserved cysteine through the conserved F or W. The D gene is left open where the match is weak. A clone size is listed for some rows: how often the clone was seen (once, few, many), or a class if it is expanded.

j_call	clone_size	d_call	v_call	cdr3_aa	cdr3_nt
TRBJ2-7	NA	TRBD2	TRBV13	CASSLGLAGPEQYF	TGTGCCAGCAGCTTGGGACTAGCGGGACCCGAGCAGTACTTC
TRBJ1-1	NA	NA	TRBV7-9	CATTQQGGDTEAFF	TGTGCCACCACCCAACAGGGAGGGGACACTGAAGCTTTCTTT
TRBJ2-5	NA	NA	TRBV4-3	CASSQGGGGAQYF	TGCGCCAGCAGCCAGGGAGGGGGTGGGGCCCAGTACTTC
TRBJ2-5	NA	TRBD2	TRBV7-2	CASSSVPGLAGGKQYF	TGTGCCAGCAGCTCAGTACCCGGACTAGCGGGAGGCAAGCAGTACTTC
TRBJ2-7	few	TRBD1	TRBV9	CASSELERGTGGLYEQYF	TGTGCCAGCAGCGAGCTTGAGCGGGGGACAGGGGGGCTCTACGAGCAGTACTTC
TRBJ2-5	NA	NA	TRBV9	CASSVNQRQETQYF	TGTGCCAGCAGTGTCAACCAGCGGCAAGAGACCCAGTACTTC
TRBJ1-5	few	NA	TRBV6-5	CASSERDQPQHF	TGTGCCAGCAGTGAACGGGATCAGCCCCAGCATTTT
TRBJ2-2	few	TRBD2	TRBV4-3	CASSQPLGGGLNTGELFF	TGCGCCAGCAGCCAGCCACTCGGGGGGGGCCTTAACACCGGGGAGCTGTTTTTT
TRBJ2-5	NA	NA	TRBV29-1	CSVEDPWQGSVRETQYF	TGCAGCGTTGAAGATCCCTGGCAGGGATCGGTTCGAGAGACCCAGTACTTC
TRBJ2-7	few	NA	TRBV7-9	CSSHGADYEQYF	TGTTCCAGCCACGGAGCCGACTACGAGCAGTACTTC
TRBJ1-2	once	TRBD1	TRBV29-1	CSARDRYNYGYTF	TGCAGCGCCCGGGACAGGTACAACTATGGCTACACCTTC
TRBJ1-2	NA	TRBD1	TRBV7-2	CASSRGQTYGYTF	TGTGCCAGCAGTCGGGGACAGACCTATGGCTACACCTTC
TRBJ2-1	NA	NA	TRBV5-1	CASSLLSSYNEQFF	TGCGCCAGCAGTTTACTGAGCTCCTACAATGAGCAGTTCTTC
TRBJ2-4	once	TRBD2	TRBV5-4	CASSRGLAAENIQYF	TGTGCCAGCAGCCGCGGACTAGCGGCCGAAAACATTCAGTACTTC
TRBJ2-7	NA	NA	TRBV15	CATSRAGYEQYF	TGTGCCACCAGCAGGGCGGGGTACGAGCAGTACTTC
TRBJ2-4	few	TRBD2	TRBV28	CASRNSGRAKNIQYF	TGTGCCAGCAGGAACAGCGGGAGAGCCAAAAACATTCAGTACTTC
TRBJ2-1	NA	NA	TRBV20-1	CSASAETQFF	TGCAGTGCTAGTGCGGAAACCCAGTTCTTC
TRBJ2-5	NA	TRBD2	TRBV28	CASSSTHGLADTETQYF	TGTGCCAGCAGTTCGACCCACGGACTAGCGGACACGGAGACCCAGTACTTC
TRBJ2-2	NA	NA	TRBV5-4	CASSLVDRDTGELFF	TGTGCCAGCAGCTTGGTTGACCGGGATACCGGGGAGCTGTTTTTT
TRBJ2-4	NA	NA	TRBV4-3	CASSQADIQYF	TGCGCCAGCAGCCAAGCGGACATTCAGTACTTC
TRBJ2-7	NA	TRBD2	TRBV6-5	CASSYSGGSYEQYF	TGTGCCAGCAGTTACTCCGGGGGGTCCTACGAGCAGTACTTC
TRBJ2-1	NA	TRBD2	TRBV27	CASRGGREANEQFF	TGTGCCAGCAGAGGTGGGAGGGAGGCCAATGAGCAGTTCTTC
TRBJ2-7	few	TRBD2	TRBV4-1	CASSPGTMAGSYEQYF	TGCGCCAGCAGCCCCGGGACTATGGCGGGGTCCTACGAGCAGTACTTC
TRBJ2-2	NA	NA	TRBV10-1	CASSESPGRTGELFF	TGCGCCAGCAGTGAGTCGCCAGGGCGGACCGGGGAGCTGTTTTTT